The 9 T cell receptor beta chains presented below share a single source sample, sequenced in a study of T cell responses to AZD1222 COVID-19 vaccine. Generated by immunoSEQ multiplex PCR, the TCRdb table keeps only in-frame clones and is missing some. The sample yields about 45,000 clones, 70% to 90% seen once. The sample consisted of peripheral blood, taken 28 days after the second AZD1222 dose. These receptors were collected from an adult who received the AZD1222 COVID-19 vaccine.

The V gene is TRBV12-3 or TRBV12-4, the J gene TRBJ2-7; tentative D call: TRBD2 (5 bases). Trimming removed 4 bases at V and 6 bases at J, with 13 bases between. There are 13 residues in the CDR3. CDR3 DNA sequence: TGTGCCAGCAGTTCGGCCTCCGGGGTCGAGCAGTACTTC. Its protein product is CASSSASGVEQYF.

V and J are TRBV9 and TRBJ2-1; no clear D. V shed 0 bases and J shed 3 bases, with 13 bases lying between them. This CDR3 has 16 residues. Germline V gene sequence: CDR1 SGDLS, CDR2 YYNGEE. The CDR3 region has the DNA TGTGCCAGCAGCGTAGCTGGTCAAACGGTCTACAATGAGCAGTTCTTC. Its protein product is CASSVAGQTVYNEQFF.

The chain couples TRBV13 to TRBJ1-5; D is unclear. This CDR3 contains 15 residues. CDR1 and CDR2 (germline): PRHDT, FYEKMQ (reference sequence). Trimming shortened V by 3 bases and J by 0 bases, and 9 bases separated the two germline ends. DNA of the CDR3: TGTGCCAGCAGCTTCCTTGGGCATAGCAATCAGCCCCAGCATTTT. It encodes CASSFLGHSNQPQHF. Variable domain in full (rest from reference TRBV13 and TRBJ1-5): AAGVIQSPRHLIKEKRETATLKCYPIPRHDTVYWYQQGPGQDPQFLISFYEKMQSDKGSIPDRFSAQQFSDYHSELNMSSLELGDSALYFCASSFLGHSNQPQHFGDGTRLSIL.

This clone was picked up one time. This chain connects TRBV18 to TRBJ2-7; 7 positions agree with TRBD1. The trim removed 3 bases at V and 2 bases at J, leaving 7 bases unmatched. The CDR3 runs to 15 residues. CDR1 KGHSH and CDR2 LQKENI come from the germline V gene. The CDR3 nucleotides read TGTGCCAGCTCACCCGGACAGGCTAGTCCCTACGAGCAGTACTTC. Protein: CASSPGQASPYEQYF.

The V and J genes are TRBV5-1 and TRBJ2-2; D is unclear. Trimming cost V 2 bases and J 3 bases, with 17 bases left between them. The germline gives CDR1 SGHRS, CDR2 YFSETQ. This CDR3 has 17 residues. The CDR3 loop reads CASSFITLDRDTGELFF. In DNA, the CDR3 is TGCGCCAGCAGCTTCATCACCCTAGATCGAGACACCGGGGAGCTGTTTTTT. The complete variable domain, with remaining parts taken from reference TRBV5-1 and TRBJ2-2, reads KAGVTQTPRYLIKTRGQQVTLSCSPISGHRSVSWYQQTPGQGLQFLFEYFSETQRNKGNFPGRFSGRQFSNSRSEMNVSTLELGDSALYLCASSFITLDRDTGELFFGEGSRLTVL.

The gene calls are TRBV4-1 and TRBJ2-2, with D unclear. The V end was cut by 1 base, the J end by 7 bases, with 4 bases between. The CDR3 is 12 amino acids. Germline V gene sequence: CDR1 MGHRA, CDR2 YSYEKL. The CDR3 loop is CASSQVFGELFF. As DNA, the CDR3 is TGCGCCAGCAGCCAAGTTTTCGGGGAGCTGTTTTTT.

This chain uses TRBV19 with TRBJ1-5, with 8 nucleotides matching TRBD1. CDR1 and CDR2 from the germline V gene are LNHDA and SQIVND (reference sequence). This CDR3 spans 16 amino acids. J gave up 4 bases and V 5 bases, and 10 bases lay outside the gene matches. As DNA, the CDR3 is TGTGCCAGTAGTCTACGGACAGGGAGGATAAATCAGCCCCAGCATTTT. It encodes CASSLRTGRINQPQHF.

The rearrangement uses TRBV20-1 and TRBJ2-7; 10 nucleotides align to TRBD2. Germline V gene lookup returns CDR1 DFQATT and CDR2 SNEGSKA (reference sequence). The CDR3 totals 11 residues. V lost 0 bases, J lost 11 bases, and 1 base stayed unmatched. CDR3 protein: CSAREAGGEYF. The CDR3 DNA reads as TGCAGTGCTAGAGAAGCGGGAGGGGAGTACTTC.

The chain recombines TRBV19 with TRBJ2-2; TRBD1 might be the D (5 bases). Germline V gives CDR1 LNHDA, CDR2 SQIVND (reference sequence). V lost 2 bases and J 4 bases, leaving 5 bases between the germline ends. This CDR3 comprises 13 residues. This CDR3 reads CASSIQGTGELFF. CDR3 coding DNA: TGTGCCAGTAGTATACAGGGCACCGGGGAGCTGTTTTTT.